Below, one TCR beta chain is given with its context. What it binds is not known. This sample stems from a study of blood T cells in healthy people across ages. The study's findings and limits: Whereas aged donors had fewer naive CD4+ cells, long-lived donors had more of them and higher diversity.

For the second PCR, which ran for 7 to 11 cycles, a sample-barcoded 5' primer and a J-beta primer mix were used. TCRdb re-derived calls from the 5' RACE reads in MiXCR, one entry per CDR3 protein. Among approximately 850,000 distinct CDR3 sequences listed, roughly 44% were seen once. V was clipped by 5 bases and J by 7 bases, with 8 bases between them. This CDR3 has 10 amino acids. Per germline, CDR1 DFQATT and CDR2 SNEGSKA (reference sequence). Sequencing was performed on blood. The V and J genes are TRBV20-1 and TRBJ1-2; D not resolved. The sequence derives from a man between 60 and 70 years old in good health. The CDR3 DNA is TGCAGTGCTGGGGAAGGTGGCTACACCTTC. Translated: CSAGEGGYTF.